This entry features one T cell receptor beta chain sequence. Possible read error: a much larger clone is one base away. These data originate in a study of blood T cells in healthy people across ages. The V end lost 5 bases, the J end lost 8 bases, and 19 bases lay between the germline ends. This CDR3 has 14 residues. A J-beta primer mix and a sample-barcoded 5' primer were used in a second PCR of about 6 to 12 cycles. Via MiXCR, TCRdb re-called the 5' RACE reads, giving one row per CDR3 protein. The sample has about 670,000 distinct CDR3 sequences, over 40% seen once. The source is a man older than 75 in good health. The sequencing input was blood. The chain has TRBV12-3 or TRBV12-4 and TRBJ2-7; the D gene could be TRBD1 or TRBD2 (5 bases each). The CDR3 nucleotides read TGTGCCAGCAGTGTTCGGGGCTCCTCAGTCCAGCAGTACTTC. Translated, it gives CASSVRGSSVQQYF.